Presented here are 5 T cell receptor beta chains from one specimen sequenced in a study of PD-L1 blockade in urothelial cancer. Documented time point: pretreatment peripheral blood. Here immunoSEQ multiplex PCR was the method, and the copy in TCRdb shows in-frame clones only, minus some. Of 95,000 or so clones listed, around 86% are singletons. The sequencing here drew on PBMCs, taken around atezolizumab (anti-PD-L1) treatment. These receptors were obtained from a man in his 60s with urothelial cancer.

The rearrangement uses TRBV7-3 and TRBJ1-1; D perhaps matches TRBD1 (5 bases). Germline CDR1 reads SGHTA; CDR2 reads FQGTGA. CDR3 length equals 15 residues. Trimming removed 2 bases at V and 3 bases at J, with 13 bases between. Written as DNA, the CDR3 is TGTGCCAGCAGCTTATGGGGGGGGTTAGACACTGAAGCTTTCTTT. Protein sequence: CASSLWGGLDTEAFF.

V and J are TRBV7-8 and TRBJ2-7; tentatively, D is TRBD2 (5 bases). In germline, CDR1 is SGHVS, CDR2 FQNEAQ. Trimming left V 6 bases short and J 0 bases short, with 15 bases between. The CDR3 has 15 amino acids. In DNA, the CDR3 is TGTGCCAGCAGTTCTAGGACTTATACCTCCTACGAGCAGTACTTC. It codes for CASSSRTYTSYEQYF.

The J gene is TRBJ2-1, the V gene TRBV7-6; 7 bases are a match to TRBD1. J gave up 6 bases and V 4 bases, and 3 bases lay outside the gene matches. The CDR3 extends over 13 amino acids. CDR1 SGHVS and CDR2 FNYEAQ come from the germline V gene. Here the CDR3 reads CASSSQGFNEQFF. The CDR3 DNA reads as TGTGCCAGCAGCTCACAGGGGTTCAATGAGCAGTTCTTC.

This chain links TRBV5-4 with TRBJ2-6; perhaps TRBD2 as D (5 bases). Trimming removed 2 bases at V and 0 bases at J, with 15 bases between. Germline V gene data show CDR1 as SGHNT and CDR2 as YYREEE (reference sequence). CDR3 length: 18 amino acids. Here the CDR3 reads CASSFGGRSRSGANVLTF. The CDR3 DNA reads TGTGCCAGCAGCTTTGGCGGGCGGTCCCGCTCTGGGGCCAACGTCCTGACTTTC.

V usage is TRBV7-3 and J usage is TRBJ2-3; 8 bases are shared with TRBD1. CDR1 SGHTA and CDR2 FQGTGA come from the germline V gene. V trimming: 4 bases; J trimming: 4 bases; junction bases outside the gene matches: 10. This CDR3 is 16 amino acids long. The CDR3 region has the DNA TGTGCCAGCAGCTCGCAACCCGGGACAGGAGCAGATACGCAGTATTTT. As protein: CASSSQPGTGADTQYF.